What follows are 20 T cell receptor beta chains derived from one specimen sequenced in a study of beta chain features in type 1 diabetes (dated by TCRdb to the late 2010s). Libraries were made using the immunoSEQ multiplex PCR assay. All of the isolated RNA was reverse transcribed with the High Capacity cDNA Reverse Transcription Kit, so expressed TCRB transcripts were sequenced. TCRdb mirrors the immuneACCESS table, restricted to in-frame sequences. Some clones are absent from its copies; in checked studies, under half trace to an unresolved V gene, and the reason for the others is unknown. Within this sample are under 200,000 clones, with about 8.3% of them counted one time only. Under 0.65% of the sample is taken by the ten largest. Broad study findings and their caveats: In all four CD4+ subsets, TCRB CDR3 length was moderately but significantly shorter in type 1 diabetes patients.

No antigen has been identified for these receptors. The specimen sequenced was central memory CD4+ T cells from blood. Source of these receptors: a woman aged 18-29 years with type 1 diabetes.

The chain's CDR3 is CASSALPGTSGNTGELFF. In nucleotides, the CDR3 is TGTGCCAGCAGCGCCCTTCCCGGGACTAGCGGGAACACCGGGGAGCTGTTTTTT. This rearrangement joins TRBV5-4 to TRBJ2-2, with 11 bases that match TRBD2. Germline values: CDR1 SGHNT, CDR2 YYREEE (reference sequence). CDR3 length: 18 residues. The junction had 9 bases not matched to a gene; V was cut back by 4 bases and J by 1 base.

The CDR3 here is CASNRDRAAGANVLTF. The CDR3 DNA is TGCGCCAGCAACCGGGACAGGGCAGCTGGGGCCAACGTCCTGACTTTC. V is TRBV5-1 and J is TRBJ2-6; 9 bases agree with TRBD1. The CDR3 length is 16 residues. Germline loops: CDR1 SGHRS, CDR2 YFSETQ. J lost 2 bases, V lost 6 bases, and 6 bases had no gene match.

The CDR3 sequence: CAWSVYDPAEGKSSPLHF. The CDR3 DNA follows: TGTGCCTGGAGTGTATATGACCCTGCCGAGGGAAAGTCTTCACCCCTCCACTTT. The chain recombines TRBV30 with TRBJ1-6; D remains ambiguous. V was cut by 0 bases and J by 9 bases, with 24 bases left in between. The CDR3 consists of 18 residues. Germline V gives CDR1 GTSNPN, CDR2 SVGIG (reference sequence).

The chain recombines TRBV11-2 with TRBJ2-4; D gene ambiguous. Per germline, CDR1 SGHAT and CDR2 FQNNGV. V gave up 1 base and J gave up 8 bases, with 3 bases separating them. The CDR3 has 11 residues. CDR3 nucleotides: TGTGCCAGCAGCTTAGCAGACATTCAGTACTTC. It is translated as CASSLADIQYF.

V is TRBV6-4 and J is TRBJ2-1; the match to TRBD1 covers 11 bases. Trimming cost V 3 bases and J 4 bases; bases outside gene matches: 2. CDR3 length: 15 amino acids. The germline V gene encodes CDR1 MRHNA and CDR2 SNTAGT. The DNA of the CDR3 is TGTGCCAGCAGTGAGGACAGGGGGCCTTACAATGAGCAGTTCTTC. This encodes CASSEDRGPYNEQFF.

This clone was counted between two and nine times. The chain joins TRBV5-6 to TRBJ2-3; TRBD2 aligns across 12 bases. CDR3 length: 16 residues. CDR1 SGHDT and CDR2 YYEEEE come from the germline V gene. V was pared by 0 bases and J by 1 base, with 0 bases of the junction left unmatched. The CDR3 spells CASSLGLAGGTDTQYF. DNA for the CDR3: TGTGCCAGCAGCTTGGGACTAGCGGGGGGCACAGATACGCAGTATTTT.

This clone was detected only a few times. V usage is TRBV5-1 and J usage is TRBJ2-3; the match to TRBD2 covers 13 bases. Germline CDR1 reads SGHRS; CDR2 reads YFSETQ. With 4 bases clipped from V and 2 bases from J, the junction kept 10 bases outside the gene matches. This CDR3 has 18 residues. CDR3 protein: CASSPRLAGGRNTDTQYF. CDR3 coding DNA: TGCGCCAGCAGCCCACGACTAGCGGGGGGAAGGAACACAGATACGCAGTATTTT.

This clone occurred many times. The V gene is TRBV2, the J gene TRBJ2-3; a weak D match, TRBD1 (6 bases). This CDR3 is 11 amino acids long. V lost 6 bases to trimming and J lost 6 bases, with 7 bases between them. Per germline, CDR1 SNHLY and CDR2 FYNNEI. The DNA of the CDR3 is TGTGCCAGCAGGCAGGGGGATACGCAGTATTTT. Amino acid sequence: CASRQGDTQYF.

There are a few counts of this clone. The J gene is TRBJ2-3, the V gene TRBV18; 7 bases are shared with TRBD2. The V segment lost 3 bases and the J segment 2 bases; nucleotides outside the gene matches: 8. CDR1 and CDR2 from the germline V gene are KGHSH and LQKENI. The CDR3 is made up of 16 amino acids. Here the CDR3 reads CASSPPRLATTDTQYF. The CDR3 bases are TGTGCCAGCTCACCCCCCCGACTAGCAACCACAGATACGCAGTATTTT.

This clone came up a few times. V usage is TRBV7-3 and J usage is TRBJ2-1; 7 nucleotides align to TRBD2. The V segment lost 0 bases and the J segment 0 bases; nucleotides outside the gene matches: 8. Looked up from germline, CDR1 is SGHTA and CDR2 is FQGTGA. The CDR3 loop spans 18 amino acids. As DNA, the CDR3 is TGTGCCAGCAGCTTAACCGGGGGGATAGGCAGCTCCTACAATGAGCAGTTCTTC. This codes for CASSLTGGIGSSYNEQFF. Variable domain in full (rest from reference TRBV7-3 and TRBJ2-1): GAGVSQTPSNKVTEKGKYVELRCDPISGHTALYWYRQSLGQGPEFLIYFQGTGAADDSGLPNDRFFAVRPEGSVSTLKIQRTERGDSAVYLCASSLTGGIGSSYNEQFFGPGTRLTVL.

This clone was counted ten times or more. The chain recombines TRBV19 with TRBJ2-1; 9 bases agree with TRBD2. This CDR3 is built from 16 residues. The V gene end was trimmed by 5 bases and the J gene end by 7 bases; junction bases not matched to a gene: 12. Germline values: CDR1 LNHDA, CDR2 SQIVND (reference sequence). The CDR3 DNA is TGTGCCAGTAGTGTCCCTAGCGGGGAGAGGAGAAATGAGCAGTTCTTC. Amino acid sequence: CASSVPSGERRNEQFF.

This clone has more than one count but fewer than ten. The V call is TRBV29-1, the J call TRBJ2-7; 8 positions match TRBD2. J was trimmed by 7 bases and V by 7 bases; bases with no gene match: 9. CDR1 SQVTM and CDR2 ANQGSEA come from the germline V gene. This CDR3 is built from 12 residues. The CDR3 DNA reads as TGCAGCGCCGGGACTAGGGCGGGAGAGCAGTACTTC. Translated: CSAGTRAGEQYF.

The CDR3 region has the DNA TGTGCCAGCAGCCAATGGGGGGTCGCAAGTGGCTACACCTTC. This sequence encodes CASSQWGVASGYTF. The chain links TRBV4-2 to TRBJ1-2, with TRBD1 as a possible D gene (5 bases). The CDR3 has 14 residues. The V gene lost 2 bases and the J gene lost 7 bases, with 14 bases spanning the gap. Germline values: CDR1 LGHNA, CDR2 YNFKEQ.

As DNA, the CDR3 is TGTGCCAGCAGGCGGGGGGACCAAGAGACCCAGTACTTC. Translation: CASRRGDQETQYF. This chain links TRBV27 with TRBJ2-5; 8 bases are a match to TRBD2. V lost 6 bases and J lost 0; bases outside the gene matches: 0. The CDR3 loop spans 13 amino acids. Germline V gene lookup returns CDR1 MNHEY and CDR2 SMNVEV (reference sequence).

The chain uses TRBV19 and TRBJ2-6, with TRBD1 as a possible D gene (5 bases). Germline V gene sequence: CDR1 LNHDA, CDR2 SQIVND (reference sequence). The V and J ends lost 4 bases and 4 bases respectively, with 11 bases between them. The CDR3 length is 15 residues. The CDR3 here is CASSKGLSGANVLTF. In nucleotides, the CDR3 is TGTGCCAGTAGTAAGGGGTTGTCCGGGGCCAACGTCCTGACTTTC. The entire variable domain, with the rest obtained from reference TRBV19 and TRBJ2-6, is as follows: DGGITQSPKYLFRKEGQNVTLSCEQNLNHDAMYWYRQDPGQGLRLIYYSQIVNDFQKGDIAEGYSVSREKKESFPLTVTSAQKNPTAFYLCASSKGLSGANVLTFGAGSRLTVL.

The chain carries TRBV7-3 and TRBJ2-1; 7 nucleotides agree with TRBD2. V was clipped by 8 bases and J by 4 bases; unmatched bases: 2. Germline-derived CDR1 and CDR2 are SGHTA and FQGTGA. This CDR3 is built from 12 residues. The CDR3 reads CASGRAYNEQFF. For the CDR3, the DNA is TGTGCCAGCGGGAGGGCATACAATGAGCAGTTCTTC.

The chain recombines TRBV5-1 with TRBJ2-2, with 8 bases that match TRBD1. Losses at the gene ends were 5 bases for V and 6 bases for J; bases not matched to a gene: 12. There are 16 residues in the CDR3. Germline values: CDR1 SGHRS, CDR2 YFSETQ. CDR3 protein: CASRASEQGVPGELFF. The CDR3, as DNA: TGCGCCAGCAGGGCCTCGGAACAGGGGGTTCCCGGGGAGCTGTTTTTT.

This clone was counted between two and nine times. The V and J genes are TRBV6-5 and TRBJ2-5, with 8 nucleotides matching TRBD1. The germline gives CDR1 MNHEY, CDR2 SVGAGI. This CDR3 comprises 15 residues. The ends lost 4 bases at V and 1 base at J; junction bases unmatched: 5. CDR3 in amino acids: CASSLIQGAQETQYF. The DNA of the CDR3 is TGTGCCAGCAGTTTAATTCAGGGGGCCCAAGAGACCCAGTACTTC.

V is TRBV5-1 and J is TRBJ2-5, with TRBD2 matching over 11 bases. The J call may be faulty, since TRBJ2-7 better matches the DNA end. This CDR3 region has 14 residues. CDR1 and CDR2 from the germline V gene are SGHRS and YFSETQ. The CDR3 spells CASSAGTSGYEQYF. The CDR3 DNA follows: TGCGCCAGCAGCGCTGGGACTAGCGGATACGAGCAGTACTTC.

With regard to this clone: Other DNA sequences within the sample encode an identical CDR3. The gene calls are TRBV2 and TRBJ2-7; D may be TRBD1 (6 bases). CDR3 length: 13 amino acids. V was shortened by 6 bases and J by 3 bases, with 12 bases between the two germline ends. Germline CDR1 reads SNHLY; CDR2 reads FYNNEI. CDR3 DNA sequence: TGTGCCAGCAGCGGCACAGGGAACTACGAGCAGTACTTC. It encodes CASSGTGNYEQYF.